These 13 T cell receptor beta chains share one sample of origin, sequenced in a study of regulatory T cells in long-lasting Graves disease. With iRepertoire HTBI primers and Arm-PCR of CDR3 regions, TCR beta libraries were built. TCRdb processed the multiplex PCR reads anew with MiXCR; each CDR3 protein has one entry. The table includes approximately 470,000 distinct CDR3 sequences, around 21% detected once. As for time point: persistent/refractory GD, antithyroid drugs over 5 years with positive TRAb. The TCR library was prepared using RNA isolated from PBMCs. The sequenced sample was peripheral blood mononuclear cells (PBMCs), obtained when the disease was refractory, from a patient treated with antithyroid drugs. All receptors derive from a female donor with Graves disease.

The V gene is TRBV7-8, the J gene TRBJ2-2, with 10 bases matching TRBD1. Germline V gene lookup returns CDR1 SGHVS and CDR2 FQNEAQ. V trimming: 1 base; J trimming: 4 bases; junction bases outside the gene matches: 6. The CDR3 is 17 residues long. The CDR3 protein is CASSLDRDRGGTGELFF. The CDR3 DNA is TGTGCCAGCAGCTTAGACCGGGACAGGGGTGGCACCGGGGAGCTGTTTTTT. Full variable domain (outside the CDR3, taken from reference TRBV7-8 and TRBJ2-2): GAGVSQSPRYKVAKRGQDVALRCDPISGHVSLFWYQQALGQGPEFLTYFQNEAQLDKSGLPSDRFFAERPEGSVSTLKIQRTQQEDSAVYLCASSLDRDRGGTGELFFGEGSRLTVL.

The rearrangement joins TRBV28 to TRBJ1-4; possible D gene TRBD1, 5 bases. Germline V gives CDR1 MDHEN, CDR2 SYDVKM. The V end lost 7 bases, the J end lost 8 bases, and 14 bases lay between the germline ends. This CDR3 spans 13 amino acids. CDR3: CASMGEGVEKLFF. As DNA, the CDR3 is TGTGCCAGCATGGGGGAAGGGGTCGAAAAACTGTTTTTT.

For this clonotype: A much bigger clone sits one base away, suggesting this may be a read error. This chain connects TRBV27 to TRBJ1-5; D unclear. This CDR3 has 14 residues. The germline V gene has CDR1 MNHEY and CDR2 SMNVEV (reference sequence). The CDR3 reads CAGSFSRSNQPQHF. As DNA, the CDR3 is TGTGCCGGCAGTTTTTCCAGAAGCAATCAGCCCCAGCATTTT.

About this clonotype: Compared with germline, one end of the junction differs, possibly owing to a read error. This rearrangement joins TRBV28 to TRBJ1-2; 11 nucleotides align to TRBD1. CDR3 size: 15 residues. Germline CDR1 reads MDHEN; CDR2 reads SYDVKM. CDR3 protein: CASSSPGQGGYGYTF. DNA of the CDR3: TGCGCCAGCAGCTCTCCGGGACAGGGGGGATATGGCTACACCTTC.

This clonotype has a handful of counts. V usage is TRBV6-1 and J usage is TRBJ1-1; D is ambiguous. The ends were cut back, 1 base at V and 5 bases at J, with 14 bases in the middle. This CDR3 region has 15 residues. CDR1 and CDR2 from the germline V gene are MNHNS and SASEGT. The CDR3 nucleotides read TGTGCCAGCAGTGAAGGGAGAGGTCCGGGGACTGAAGCTTTCTTT. This translates into CASSEGRGPGTEAFF.

As concerns this clonotype: This may be a read error, as it is one base from a much larger clone. The CDR3 carries no conserved terminal phenylalanine or tryptophan, so it likely arises from a read error. The chain combines TRBV6-2 or TRBV6-3 with TRBJ2-7; 14 positions match TRBD2. After removal of 2 bases from V and 3 bases from J, the junction contained 12 bases not matched to a gene. CDR1 and CDR2 from the germline V gene are MNHEY and SVGEGT. The CDR3 loop spans 19 amino acids. The CDR3 DNA reads TGTGCCAGCAGTTACGGGACTAGCGGGAGCCCACGAAGCATCTACGAGCAGTACCTC. It encodes CASSYGTSGSPRSIYEQYL.

At least ten counts were recorded for this clonotype. The V call is TRBV11-2, the J call TRBJ2-5; no reliable D call. Germline V CDR1 and CDR2: SGHAT, FQNNGV. Deletions cut 0 bases from V and 0 bases from J, with 8 bases between. This CDR3 contains 15 residues. The DNA for the CDR3 is TGTGCCAGCAGCTTAGATTCCGCTTACCAAGAGACCCAGTACTTC. Protein: CASSLDSAYQETQYF.

V is TRBV20-1 and J is TRBJ1-1, with D unresolved. Trimming left V 6 bases short and J 0 bases short, with 23 bases between. The CDR3 runs to 17 residues. Germline loops: CDR1 DFQATT, CDR2 SNEGSKA (reference sequence). CDR3 DNA: TGCAGTGCCAAGAGTCGTGGGATGGCATTTATGAACACTGAAGCTTTCTTT. Translation gives CSAKSRGMAFMNTEAFF.

The chain carries TRBV6-5 and TRBJ2-5; D tentatively fits TRBD1 or TRBD2 (5 bases each). The CDR3 extends over 14 amino acids. V gave up 4 bases and J gave up 5 bases, with 14 bases separating them. Germline-derived CDR1 and CDR2 are MNHEY and SVGAGI. The DNA of the CDR3 is TGTGCCAGCAGTTGGGGGACGGCTGCCGAGACCCAGTACTTC. It encodes CASSWGTAAETQYF.

The chain couples TRBV7-8 to TRBJ1-1; D gene uncertain. This CDR3 region has 13 residues. V was trimmed by 5 bases and J by 6 bases, leaving 13 bases between them. Germline CDR1 and CDR2: SGHVS and FQNEAQ. DNA of the CDR3: TGTGCCAGCAGCGCAAGAGGCTCAGCTGAAGCTTTCTTT. Amino acids: CASSARGSAEAFF.

This clonotype was counted a few times. The rearrangement joins TRBV20-1 to TRBJ2-4, with D perhaps assigned TRBD1 or TRBD2 (5 bases each). This CDR3 region has 14 residues. Per the germline V gene, CDR1 is DFQATT and CDR2 is SNEGSKA (reference sequence). Trimming removed 5 bases from V and 6 bases from J, with 17 bases in between. The CDR3 coding sequence is TGCAGTGCTCTGATGGGGCTAGCTATAAACATTCAGTACTTC. Translated: CSALMGLAINIQYF.

The CDR3 nucleotides are TGCGCCAGCAGCTTGGCCGGTACGGACATTCAGTACTTC. Residues: CASSLAGTDIQYF. The gene calls are TRBV5-1 and TRBJ2-4; D is unclear. The V gene's germline CDR1 is SGHRS and CDR2 YFSETQ. Trimming took off 0 bases at V and 8 bases at J, with 9 bases between the two ends. This CDR3 is built from 13 residues.

The J gene is TRBJ1-3, the V gene TRBV9; the D gene is possibly TRBD1 (6 bases). This CDR3 has 16 residues. The V gene lost 0 bases and the J gene lost 2 bases, with 12 bases spanning the gap. Germline V gene data show CDR1 as SGDLS and CDR2 as YYNGEE. The CDR3 loop is CASSVEGGPPGNTIYF. CDR3 in DNA: TGTGCCAGCAGCGTAGAGGGGGGGCCGCCTGGAAACACCATATATTTT.